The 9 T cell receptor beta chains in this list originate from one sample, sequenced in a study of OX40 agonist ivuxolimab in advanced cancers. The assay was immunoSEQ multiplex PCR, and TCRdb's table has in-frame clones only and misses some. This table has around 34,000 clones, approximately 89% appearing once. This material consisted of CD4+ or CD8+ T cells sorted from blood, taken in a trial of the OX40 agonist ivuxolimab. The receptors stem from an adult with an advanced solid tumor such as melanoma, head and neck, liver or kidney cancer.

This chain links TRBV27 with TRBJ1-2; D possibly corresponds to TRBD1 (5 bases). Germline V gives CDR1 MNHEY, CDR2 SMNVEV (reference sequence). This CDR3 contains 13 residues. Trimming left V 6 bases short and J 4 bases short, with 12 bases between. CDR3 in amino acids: CASSPGRVYGYTF. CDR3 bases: TGTGCCAGCAGCCCTGGCAGGGTCTATGGCTACACCTTC.

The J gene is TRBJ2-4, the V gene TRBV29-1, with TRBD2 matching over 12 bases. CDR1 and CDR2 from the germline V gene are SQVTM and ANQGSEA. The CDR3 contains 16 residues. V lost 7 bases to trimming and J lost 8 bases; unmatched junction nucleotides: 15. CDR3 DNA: TGCAGCGCCAGTGGGGCTAGCGGGAGGGTTGGAGACATTCAGTACTTC. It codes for CSASGASGRVGDIQYF.

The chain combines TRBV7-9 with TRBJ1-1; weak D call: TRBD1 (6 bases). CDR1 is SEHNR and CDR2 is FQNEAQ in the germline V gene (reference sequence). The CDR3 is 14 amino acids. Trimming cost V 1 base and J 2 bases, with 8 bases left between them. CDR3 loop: CASSLEQGNTEAFF. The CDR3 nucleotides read TGTGCCAGCAGCTTAGAACAGGGTAACACTGAAGCTTTCTTT.

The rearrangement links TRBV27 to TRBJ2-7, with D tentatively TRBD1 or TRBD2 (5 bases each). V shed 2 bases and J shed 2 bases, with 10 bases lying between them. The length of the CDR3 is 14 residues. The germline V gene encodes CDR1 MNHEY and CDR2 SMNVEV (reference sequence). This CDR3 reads CASSLGRDAYEQYF. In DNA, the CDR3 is TGTGCCAGCAGTTTAGGCAGGGACGCCTACGAGCAGTACTTC.

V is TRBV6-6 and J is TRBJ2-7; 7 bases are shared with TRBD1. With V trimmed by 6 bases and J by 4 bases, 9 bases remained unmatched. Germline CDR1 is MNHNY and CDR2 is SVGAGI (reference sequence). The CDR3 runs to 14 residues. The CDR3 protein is CASSSFDRAYEQYF. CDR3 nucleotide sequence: TGTGCCAGCAGCTCCTTTGACAGGGCGTACGAGCAGTACTTC.

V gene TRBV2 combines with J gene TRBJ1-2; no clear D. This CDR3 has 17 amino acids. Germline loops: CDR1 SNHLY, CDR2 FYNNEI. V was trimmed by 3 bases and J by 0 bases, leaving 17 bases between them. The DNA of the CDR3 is TGTGCCAGCAGTGACCCCAAGGCAGCGTACCCTAACTATGGCTACACCTTC. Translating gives CASSDPKAAYPNYGYTF.

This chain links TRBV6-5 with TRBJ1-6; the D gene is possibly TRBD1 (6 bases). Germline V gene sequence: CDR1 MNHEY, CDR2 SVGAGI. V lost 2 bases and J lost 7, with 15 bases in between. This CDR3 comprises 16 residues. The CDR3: CASSYGGPALNSPLHF. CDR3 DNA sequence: TGTGCCAGCAGTTACGGGGGGCCCGCCTTAAATTCACCCCTCCACTTT.

CDR3 bases: TGCAGCGCGGGACAGGGGCATATGAACACTGAAGCTTTCTTT. Protein sequence: CSAGQGHMNTEAFF. This chain uses TRBV29-1 with TRBJ1-1, with 10 positions matching TRBD1. V lost 7 bases, J lost 0 bases, and 5 bases stayed unmatched. This CDR3 is 14 amino acids long. Germline V gene lookup returns CDR1 SQVTM and CDR2 ANQGSEA.

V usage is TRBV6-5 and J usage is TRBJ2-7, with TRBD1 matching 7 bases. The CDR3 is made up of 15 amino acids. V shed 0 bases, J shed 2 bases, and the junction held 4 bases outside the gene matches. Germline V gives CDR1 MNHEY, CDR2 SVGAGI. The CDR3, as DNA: TGTGCCAGCAGTTACTCGACAGGGACGGCCTACGAGCAGTACTTC. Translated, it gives CASSYSTGTAYEQYF.